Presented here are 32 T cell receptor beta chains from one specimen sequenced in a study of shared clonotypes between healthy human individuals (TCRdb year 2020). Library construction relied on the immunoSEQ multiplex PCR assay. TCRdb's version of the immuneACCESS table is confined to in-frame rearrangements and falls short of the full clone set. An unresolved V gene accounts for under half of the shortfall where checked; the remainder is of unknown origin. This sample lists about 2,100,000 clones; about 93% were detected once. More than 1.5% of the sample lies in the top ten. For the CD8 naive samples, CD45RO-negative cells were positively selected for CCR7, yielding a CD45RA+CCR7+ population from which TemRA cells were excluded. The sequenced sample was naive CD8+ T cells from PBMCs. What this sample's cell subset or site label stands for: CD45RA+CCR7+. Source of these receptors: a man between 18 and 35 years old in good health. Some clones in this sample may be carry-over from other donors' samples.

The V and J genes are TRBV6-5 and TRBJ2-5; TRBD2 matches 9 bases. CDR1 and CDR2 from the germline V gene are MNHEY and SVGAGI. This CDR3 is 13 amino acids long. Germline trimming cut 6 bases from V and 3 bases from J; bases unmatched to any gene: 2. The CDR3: CASSGGREETQYF. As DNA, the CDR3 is TGTGCCAGCAGCGGCGGGAGGGAAGAGACCCAGTACTTC.

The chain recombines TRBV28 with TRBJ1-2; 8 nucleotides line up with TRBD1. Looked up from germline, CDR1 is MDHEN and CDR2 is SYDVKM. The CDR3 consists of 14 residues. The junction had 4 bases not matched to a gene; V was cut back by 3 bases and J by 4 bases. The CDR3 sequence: CASSFLGTGYGYTF. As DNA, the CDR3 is TGTGCCAGCAGTTTTCTTGGGACAGGCTATGGCTACACCTTC.

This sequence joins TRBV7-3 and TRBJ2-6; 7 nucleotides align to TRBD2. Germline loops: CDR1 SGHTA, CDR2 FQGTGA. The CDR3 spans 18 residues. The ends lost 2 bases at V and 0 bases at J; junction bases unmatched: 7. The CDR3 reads CASSLVGGSRSGANVLTF. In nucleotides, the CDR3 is TGTGCCAGCAGCTTAGTGGGGGGGTCCCGCTCTGGGGCCAACGTCCTGACTTTC.

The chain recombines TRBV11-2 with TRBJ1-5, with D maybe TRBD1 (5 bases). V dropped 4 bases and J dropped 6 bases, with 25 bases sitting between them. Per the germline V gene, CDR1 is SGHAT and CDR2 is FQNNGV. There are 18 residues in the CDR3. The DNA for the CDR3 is TGTGCCAGCAGCTCGTGGGCCGGGGCTCAGCCGCAGGGTCAGCCCCAGCATTTT. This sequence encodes CASSSWAGAQPQGQPQHF.

CDR3 coding DNA: TGCGCCAGCAGTCGAATAGACAGGCGATGGGGTGAAAAACTGTTTTTT. This codes for CASSRIDRRWGEKLFF. The chain is built from TRBV23-1 and TRBJ1-4; perhaps TRBD1 as D (6 bases). TRBV23-1 is identified as an open reading frame with a role that is uncertain. V was trimmed by 4 bases and J by 7 bases, leaving 19 bases between them. There are 16 residues in the CDR3.

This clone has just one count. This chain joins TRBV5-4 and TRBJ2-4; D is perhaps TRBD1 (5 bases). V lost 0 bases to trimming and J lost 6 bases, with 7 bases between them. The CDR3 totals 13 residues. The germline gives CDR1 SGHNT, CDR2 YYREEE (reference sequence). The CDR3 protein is CASSLERGNIQYF. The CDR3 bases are TGTGCCAGCAGCTTGGAAAGGGGAAACATTCAGTACTTC.

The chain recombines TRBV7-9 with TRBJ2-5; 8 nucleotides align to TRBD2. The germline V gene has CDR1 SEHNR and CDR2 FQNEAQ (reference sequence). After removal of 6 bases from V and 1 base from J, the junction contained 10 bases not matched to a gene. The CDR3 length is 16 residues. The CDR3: CASSPHSGNSQETQYF. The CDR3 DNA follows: TGTGCCAGCAGTCCTCATAGCGGGAACTCCCAAGAGACCCAGTACTTC.

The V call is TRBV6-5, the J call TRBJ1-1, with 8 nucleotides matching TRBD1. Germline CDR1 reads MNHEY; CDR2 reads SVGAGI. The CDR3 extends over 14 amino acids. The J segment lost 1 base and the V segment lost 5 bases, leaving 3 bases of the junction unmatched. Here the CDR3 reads CASSGDRTNTEAFF. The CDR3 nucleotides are TGTGCCAGCAGTGGGGACAGGACGAACACTGAAGCTTTCTTT.

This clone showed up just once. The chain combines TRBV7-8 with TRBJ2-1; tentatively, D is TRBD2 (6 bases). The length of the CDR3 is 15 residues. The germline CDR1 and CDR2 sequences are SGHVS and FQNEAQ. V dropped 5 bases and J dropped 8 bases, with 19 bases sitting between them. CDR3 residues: CASSHPASGADEQFF. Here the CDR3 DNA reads TGTGCCAGCAGCCATCCGGCCTCGGGAGCGGATGAGCAGTTCTTC. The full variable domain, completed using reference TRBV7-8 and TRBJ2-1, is GAGVSQSPRYKVAKRGQDVALRCDPISGHVSLFWYQQALGQGPEFLTYFQNEAQLDKSGLPSDRFFAERPEGSVSTLKIQRTQQEDSAVYLCASSHPASGADEQFFGPGTRLTVL.

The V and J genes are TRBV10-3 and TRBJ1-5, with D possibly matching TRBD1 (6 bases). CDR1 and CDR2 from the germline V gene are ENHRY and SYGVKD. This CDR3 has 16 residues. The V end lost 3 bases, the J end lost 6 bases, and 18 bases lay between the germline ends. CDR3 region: CAISEVSGGEGQPQHF. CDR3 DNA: TGTGCCATCAGTGAAGTCTCGGGGGGCGAAGGTCAGCCCCAGCATTTT.

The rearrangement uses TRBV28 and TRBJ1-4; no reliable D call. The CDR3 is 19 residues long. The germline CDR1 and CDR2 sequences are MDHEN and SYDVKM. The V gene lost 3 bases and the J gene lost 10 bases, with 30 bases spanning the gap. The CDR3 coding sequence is TGTGCCAGCAGTTTGTTGGCTGGCACGGAGGACCCGGGTGCCGGAAAACTGTTTTTT. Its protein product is CASSLLAGTEDPGAGKLFF.

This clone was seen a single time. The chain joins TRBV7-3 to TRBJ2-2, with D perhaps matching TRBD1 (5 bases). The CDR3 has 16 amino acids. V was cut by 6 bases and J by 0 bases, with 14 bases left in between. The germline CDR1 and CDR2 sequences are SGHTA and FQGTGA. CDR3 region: CASSFRGPTNTGELFF. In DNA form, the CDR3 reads TGTGCCAGCAGTTTTAGGGGCCCTACGAACACCGGGGAGCTGTTTTTT. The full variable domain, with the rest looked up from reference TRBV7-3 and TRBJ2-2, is GAGVSQTPSNKVTEKGKYVELRCDPISGHTALYWYRQSLGQGPEFLIYFQGTGAADDSGLPNDRFFAVRPEGSVSTLKIQRTERGDSAVYLCASSFRGPTNTGELFFGEGSRLTVL.

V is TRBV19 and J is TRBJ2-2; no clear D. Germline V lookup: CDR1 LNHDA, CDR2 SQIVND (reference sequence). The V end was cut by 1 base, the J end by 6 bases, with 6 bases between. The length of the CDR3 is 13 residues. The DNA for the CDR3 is TGTGCCAGTAGTATAGTATCTCCCGGGGAGCTGTTTTTT. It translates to CASSIVSPGELFF.

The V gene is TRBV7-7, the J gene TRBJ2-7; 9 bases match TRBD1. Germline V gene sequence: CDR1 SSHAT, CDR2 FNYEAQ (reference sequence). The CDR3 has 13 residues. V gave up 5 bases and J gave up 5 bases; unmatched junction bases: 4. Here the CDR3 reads CASSPGQGNEQYF. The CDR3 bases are TGTGCCAGCAGCCCGGGACAGGGAAACGAGCAGTACTTC.

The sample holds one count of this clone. The CDR3 spells CASSSRAEIAKNIQYF. For the CDR3, the DNA is TGTGCCAGCAGCTCCCGTGCCGAGATAGCCAAAAACATTCAGTACTTC. V is TRBV7-9 and J is TRBJ2-4; D not resolved. V lost 4 bases, J lost 0 bases, and 13 bases lay in between. The germline V gene has CDR1 SEHNR and CDR2 FQNEAQ (reference sequence). The CDR3 is made up of 16 amino acids.

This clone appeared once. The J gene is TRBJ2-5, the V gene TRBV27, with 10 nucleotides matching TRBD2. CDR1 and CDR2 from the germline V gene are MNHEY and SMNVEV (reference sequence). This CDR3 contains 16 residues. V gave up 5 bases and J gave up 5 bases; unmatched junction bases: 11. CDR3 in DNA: TGTGCCAGCAGTCTCAAACCGGGACTAGCGTTGGAGACCCAGTACTTC. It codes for CASSLKPGLALETQYF.

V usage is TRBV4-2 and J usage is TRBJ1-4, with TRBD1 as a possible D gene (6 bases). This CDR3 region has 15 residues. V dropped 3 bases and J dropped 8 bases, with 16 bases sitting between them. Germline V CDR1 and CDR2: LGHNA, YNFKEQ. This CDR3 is CASSHGTGLEEKLFF. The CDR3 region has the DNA TGTGCCAGCAGCCACGGTACAGGGCTTGAGGAAAAACTGTTTTTT.

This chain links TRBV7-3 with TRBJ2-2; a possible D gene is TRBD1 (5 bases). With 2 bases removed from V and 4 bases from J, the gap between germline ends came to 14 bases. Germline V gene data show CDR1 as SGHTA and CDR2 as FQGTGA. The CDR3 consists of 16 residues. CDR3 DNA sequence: TGTGCCAGCAGCTTAGGGGCTAGAGGACGCACCGGGGAGCTGTTTTTT. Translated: CASSLGARGRTGELFF.

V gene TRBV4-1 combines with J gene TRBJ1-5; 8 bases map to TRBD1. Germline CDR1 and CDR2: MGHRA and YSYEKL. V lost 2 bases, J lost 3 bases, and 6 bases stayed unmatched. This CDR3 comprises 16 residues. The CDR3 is CASSQRQGLDNQPQHF. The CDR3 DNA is TGCGCCAGCAGCCAAAGACAGGGGTTGGACAATCAGCCCCAGCATTTT.

The CDR3 region has the DNA TGTGCCAGCAGCTTGGAGCTAGCGGGAGGTGAGACCCAGTACTTC. Residues: CASSLELAGGETQYF. This rearrangement joins TRBV5-4 to TRBJ2-5, with 11 bases matching TRBD2. There are 15 residues in the CDR3. V lost 0 bases and J lost 5; bases outside the gene matches: 3. In germline, CDR1 is SGHNT, CDR2 YYREEE (reference sequence).

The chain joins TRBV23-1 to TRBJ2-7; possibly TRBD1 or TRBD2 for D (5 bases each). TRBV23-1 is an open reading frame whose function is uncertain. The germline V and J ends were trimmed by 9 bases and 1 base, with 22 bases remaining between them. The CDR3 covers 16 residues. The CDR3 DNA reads TGCGCCAGATTTAAGCCCACCGCAGGGACGTCCTACGAGCAGTACTTC. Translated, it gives CARFKPTAGTSYEQYF.

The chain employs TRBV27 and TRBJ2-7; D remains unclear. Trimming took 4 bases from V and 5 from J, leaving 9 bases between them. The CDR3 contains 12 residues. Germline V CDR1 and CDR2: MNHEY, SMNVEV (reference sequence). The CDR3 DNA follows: TGTGCCAGCAGTTCCTCAGTCGACGAGCAGTACTTC. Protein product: CASSSSVDEQYF.

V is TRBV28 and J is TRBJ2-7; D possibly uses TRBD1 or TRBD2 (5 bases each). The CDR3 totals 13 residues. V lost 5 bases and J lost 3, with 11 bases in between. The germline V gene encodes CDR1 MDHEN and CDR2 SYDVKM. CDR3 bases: TGTGCCAGCAGTCGGGACGACAACTACGAGCAGTACTTC. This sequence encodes CASSRDDNYEQYF.

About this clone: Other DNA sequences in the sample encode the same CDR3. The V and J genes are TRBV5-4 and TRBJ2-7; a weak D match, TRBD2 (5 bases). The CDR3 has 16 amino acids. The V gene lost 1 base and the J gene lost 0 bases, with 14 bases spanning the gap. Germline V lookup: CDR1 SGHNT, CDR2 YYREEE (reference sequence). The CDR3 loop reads CASSLKREVSSYEQYF. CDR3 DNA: TGTGCCAGCAGCTTGAAACGGGAAGTTAGCTCCTACGAGCAGTACTTC.

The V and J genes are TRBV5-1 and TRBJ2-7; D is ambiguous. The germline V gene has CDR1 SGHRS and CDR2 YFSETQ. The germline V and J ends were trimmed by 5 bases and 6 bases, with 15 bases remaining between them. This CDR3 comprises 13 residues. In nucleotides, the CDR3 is TGCGCCAGCAGACAAGGTATTCCCGGCGAGCAGTACTTC. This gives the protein CASRQGIPGEQYF.

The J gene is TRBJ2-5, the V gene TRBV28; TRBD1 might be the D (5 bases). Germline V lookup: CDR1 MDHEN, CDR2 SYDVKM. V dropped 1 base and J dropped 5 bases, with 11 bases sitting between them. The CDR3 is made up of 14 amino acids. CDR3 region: CASSLLGPWETQYF. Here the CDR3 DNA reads TGTGCCAGCAGTTTATTGGGGCCCTGGGAGACCCAGTACTTC.

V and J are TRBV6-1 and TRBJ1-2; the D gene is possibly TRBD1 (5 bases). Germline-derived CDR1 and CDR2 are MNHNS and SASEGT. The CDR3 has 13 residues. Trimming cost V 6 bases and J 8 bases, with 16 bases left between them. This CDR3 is CASRVPGPIGYTF. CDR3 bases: TGTGCCAGCAGAGTTCCAGGGCCTATAGGCTACACCTTC.

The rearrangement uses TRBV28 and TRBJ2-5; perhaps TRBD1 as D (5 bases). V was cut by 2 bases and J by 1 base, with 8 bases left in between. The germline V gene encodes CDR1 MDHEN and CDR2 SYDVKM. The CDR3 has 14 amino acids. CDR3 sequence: CASSLQGSQETQYF. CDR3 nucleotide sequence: TGTGCCAGCAGTTTACAGGGCTCCCAAGAGACCCAGTACTTC.

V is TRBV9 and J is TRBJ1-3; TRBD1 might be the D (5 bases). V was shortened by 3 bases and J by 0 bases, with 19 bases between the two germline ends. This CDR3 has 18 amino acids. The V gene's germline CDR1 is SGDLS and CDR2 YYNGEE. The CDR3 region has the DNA TGTGCCAGCAGCGCCCCCCGGGACGGTGCTTACTCTGGAAACACCATATATTTT. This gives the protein CASSAPRDGAYSGNTIYF.

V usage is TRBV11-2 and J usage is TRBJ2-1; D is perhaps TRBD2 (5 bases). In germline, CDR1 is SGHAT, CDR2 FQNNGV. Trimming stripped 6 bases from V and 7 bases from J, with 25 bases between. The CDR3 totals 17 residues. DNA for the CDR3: TGTGCCAGCAGAGGCCGGGCGGGTGAGACCCCTGGGAATGAGCAGTTCTTC. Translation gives CASRGRAGETPGNEQFF.

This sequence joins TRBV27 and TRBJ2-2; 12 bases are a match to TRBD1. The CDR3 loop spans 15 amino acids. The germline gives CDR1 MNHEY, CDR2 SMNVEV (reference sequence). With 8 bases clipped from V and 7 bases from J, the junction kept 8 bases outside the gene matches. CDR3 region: CASAEGQGAFGELFF. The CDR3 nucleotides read TGTGCCAGCGCTGAGGGACAGGGGGCGTTCGGGGAGCTGTTTTTT.

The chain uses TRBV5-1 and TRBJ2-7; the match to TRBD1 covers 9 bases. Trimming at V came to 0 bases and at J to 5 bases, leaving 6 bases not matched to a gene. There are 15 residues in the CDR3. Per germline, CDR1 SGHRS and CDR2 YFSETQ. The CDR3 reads CASSLGTGGAHEQYF. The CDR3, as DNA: TGCGCCAGCAGCTTGGGTACAGGGGGCGCCCACGAGCAGTACTTC.